This passage covers 8 T cell receptor beta chains from one sample sequenced in a study of cytomegalovirus exposure and HLA in healthy donors. Researchers ran the PCR with 60 Vbeta and 13 Jbeta primers. This table comes from immunoSEQ multiplex PCR, and its TCRdb copy is limited to in-frame clones, with some not included. The data contain roughly 99,000 clones, more than 60% of them seen just once; the ten biggest clones take up approximately 16%. What was sequenced was PBMCs. The receptor set was obtained from a man aged 55 to 70 in good health and CMV-seropositive.

This clone was observed a single time. The chain employs TRBV5-4 and TRBJ1-2, with a tentative D call TRBD1 (6 bases). The CDR3 is 13 amino acids. Trimming removed 4 bases from V and 5 bases from J, with 12 bases in between. Germline V CDR1 and CDR2: SGHNT, YYREEE (reference sequence). CDR3 protein: CASSPRDIYGYTF. CDR3 DNA sequence: TGTGCCAGCAGCCCACGGGACATTTATGGCTACACCTTC.

The table lists this clone with a count of one. This rearrangement joins TRBV27 to TRBJ2-7; TRBD2 agrees at 13 bases. CDR3 length: 14 residues. From germline, CDR1 is MNHEY and CDR2 SMNVEV (reference sequence). Trimming removed 3 bases from V and 5 bases from J; junction bases left unmatched: 1. The CDR3 nucleotides read TGTGCCAGCAGTTTCGGACTAGCGGGGGACGAGCAGTACTTC. Amino acids: CASSFGLAGDEQYF.

V gene TRBV25-1 combines with J gene TRBJ1-4, with 7 bases lining up with TRBD1. Germline loops: CDR1 MGHDK, CDR2 SYGVNS. The V gene end was trimmed by 6 bases and the J gene end by 1 base; junction bases not matched to a gene: 2. This CDR3 is 14 amino acids long. CDR3 DNA: TGTGCCAGCAGAAGACAGGGAACTAATGAAAAACTGTTTTTT. Translation: CASRRQGTNEKLFF.

This chain joins TRBV28 and TRBJ2-7, with D tentatively TRBD2 (6 bases). Per the germline V gene, CDR1 is MDHEN and CDR2 is SYDVKM. This CDR3 region has 15 residues. Trimming left V 5 bases short and J 3 bases short, with 17 bases between. The CDR3 sequence is CASSPWASADYEQYF. Here the CDR3 DNA reads TGTGCCAGCAGTCCCTGGGCTAGCGCGGACTACGAGCAGTACTTC.

DNA for the CDR3: TGTGCCAGCTCACCACCGCTGCGGCGGGGAAGCACAGATACGCAGTATTTT. Protein: CASSPPLRRGSTDTQYF. The rearrangement uses TRBV18 and TRBJ2-3; possibly TRBD2 for D (6 bases). Germline V gives CDR1 KGHSH, CDR2 LQKENI. The CDR3 length is 17 residues. Trimming shortened V by 0 bases and J by 0 bases, and 13 bases separated the two germline ends.

To note about this clone: A read error may produce the germline difference seen at one junction end. The chain couples TRBV7-9 to TRBJ2-5; 7 bases agree with TRBD2. The CDR3 length is 13 residues. Germline V gene data show CDR1 as SEHNR and CDR2 as FQNEAQ (reference sequence). The CDR3 sequence: CSSSFLGGETQYF. CDR3 DNA: TGTTCCAGCAGCTTTCTGGGGGGGGAGACCCAGTACTTC.

This chain connects TRBV19 to TRBJ1-5; TRBD1 matches 7 bases. The CDR3 spans 14 residues. The germline gives CDR1 LNHDA, CDR2 SQIVND (reference sequence). The V and J ends lost 5 bases and 5 bases, in that order; junction bases with no gene match: 6. CDR3 nucleotides: TGTGCCAGTAGTCCGACGACAGGGTATCAGCCCCAGCATTTT. Residues: CASSPTTGYQPQHF.

The chain joins TRBV9 to TRBJ2-2; 7 nucleotides agree with TRBD2. Germline V gives CDR1 SGDLS, CDR2 YYNGEE. This CDR3 has 17 amino acids. V dropped 0 bases and J dropped 5; count of bases not matched to a gene: 10. The CDR3 protein is CASSVDPAGPVTGELFF. The CDR3 nucleotides read TGTGCCAGCAGCGTAGACCCAGCGGGGCCAGTTACCGGGGAGCTGTTTTTT.